The source of this T cell receptor beta chain is a study of cytomegalovirus exposure and HLA in healthy donors. PCR was performed using 60 Vbeta and 13 Jbeta primers. TCRdb's table, derived via immunoSEQ multiplex PCR, lists solely in-frame clones and lacks some. The listing records around 70,000 clones. The V gene end was trimmed by 5 bases and the J gene end by 8 bases; junction bases not matched to a gene: 11. The germline V gene encodes CDR1 MGHDK and CDR2 SYGVNS. The CDR3 is 14 amino acids. The sample was PBMCs. The chain is built from TRBV25-1 and TRBJ1-2; 7 positions agree with TRBD1. The clonotype was recovered from a boy aged 10-17 years in good health and CMV-seronegative. CDR3 DNA: TGTGCCAGCAGTCAACCGACAGGGAACCGCGGCTACACCTTC. It translates to CASSQPTGNRGYTF.